This passage covers 8 T cell receptor beta chains from one sample sequenced in a study of blood T cell repertoires in COVID-19. The table came from immunoSEQ multiplex PCR; TCRdb's copy has only in-frame clones and leaves some out. The table shows 170,000 or so clones, with around 87% occurring only once. Sequencing was carried out using peripheral blood. The receptors here all came from a man aged 60 to 69 with COVID-19, enrolled during active disease.

The V gene is TRBV27, the J gene TRBJ2-7; D is possibly TRBD1 (6 bases). The V gene's germline CDR1 is MNHEY and CDR2 SMNVEV (reference sequence). The CDR3 covers 17 residues. Trimming removed 7 bases from V and 0 bases from J, with 22 bases in between. The CDR3 sequence is CASKPITGRVSSYEQYF. CDR3 nucleotide sequence: TGTGCCAGCAAACCTATAACAGGGCGTGTTAGCTCCTACGAGCAGTACTTC.

The rearrangement links TRBV29-1 to TRBJ1-2, with TRBD1 matching over 7 bases. This CDR3 is built from 11 residues. Germline CDR1 is SQVTM and CDR2 is ANQGSEA. V was clipped by 4 bases and J by 6 bases; unmatched bases: 2. The CDR3 DNA follows: TGCAGCGTTGCAGGGGGTCATGGCTACACCTTC. Translated: CSVAGGHGYTF.

The chain employs TRBV24-1 and TRBJ2-1, with D perhaps matching TRBD1 (6 bases). Germline CDR1 and CDR2: KGHDR and SFDVKD. There are 13 residues in the CDR3. Trimming shortened V by 7 bases and J by 9 bases, and 15 bases separated the two germline ends. The CDR3 is CATSQSNRVEQFF. The CDR3, as DNA: TGTGCCACCAGCCAGAGCAACAGGGTTGAGCAGTTCTTC.

V is TRBV5-8 and J is TRBJ2-7; 7 bases align to TRBD2. Trimming cost V 5 bases and J 3 bases; bases outside gene matches: 11. CDR3 length: 15 residues. Germline V lookup: CDR1 SGHTS, CDR2 YDEGEE. The CDR3 coding sequence is TGTGCCAGCAGGAAGTGGGGGGGAGTGAACTACGAGCAGTACTTC. Amino acids: CASRKWGGVNYEQYF.

The chain employs TRBV5-4 and TRBJ1-4, with TRBD1 as a possible D gene (5 bases). This CDR3 contains 20 residues. Per the germline V gene, CDR1 is SGHNT and CDR2 is YYREEE (reference sequence). V lost 0 bases and J lost 0, with 21 bases in between. The CDR3 reads CASSLAPGGAGLATNEKLFF. CDR3 nucleotide sequence: TGTGCCAGCAGCTTGGCGCCCGGAGGGGCCGGGTTAGCAACTAATGAAAAACTGTTTTTT.

The chain uses TRBV6-5 and TRBJ1-2; 8 nucleotides agree with TRBD1. CDR1 MNHEY and CDR2 SVGAGI come from the germline V gene. V lost 8 bases, J lost 8 bases, and 13 bases stayed unmatched. The CDR3 is made up of 14 amino acids. The CDR3 DNA follows: TGTGCCAGCGCCTCCTCAGGGGGCTTATTAGGCTACACCTTC. The encoded protein is CASASSGGLLGYTF.

The V and J genes are TRBV3-1 (or the pseudogene TRBV3-2) and TRBJ2-3; tentative D call: TRBD2 (5 bases). V shed 2 bases and J shed 6 bases, with 9 bases lying between them. The germline gives CDR1 LGHDT, CDR2 YNNKEL (reference sequence). The CDR3 is 13 amino acids. CDR3 sequence reads: CASSQIGEDTQYF. The CDR3 DNA follows: TGTGCCAGCAGCCAAATCGGGGAGGATACGCAGTATTTT.

The V call is TRBV6-6, the J call TRBJ2-3, with 9 bases aligning to TRBD2. Looked up from germline, CDR1 is MNHNY and CDR2 is SVGAGI (reference sequence). The CDR3 consists of 14 residues. V lost 5 bases to trimming and J lost 4 bases; unmatched junction nucleotides: 4. CDR3 region: CASSETSGPDTQYF. The DNA for the CDR3 is TGTGCCAGCAGTGAGACTAGCGGTCCAGATACGCAGTATTTT.